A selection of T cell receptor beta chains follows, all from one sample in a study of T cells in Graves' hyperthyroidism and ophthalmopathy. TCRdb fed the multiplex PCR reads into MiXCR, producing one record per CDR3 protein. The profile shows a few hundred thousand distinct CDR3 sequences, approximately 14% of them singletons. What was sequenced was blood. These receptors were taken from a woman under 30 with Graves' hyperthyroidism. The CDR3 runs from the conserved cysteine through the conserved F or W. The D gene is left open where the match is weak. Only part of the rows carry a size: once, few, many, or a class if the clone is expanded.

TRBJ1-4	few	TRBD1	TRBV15	CATSRPGQGGEKLFF	TGTGCCACCAGCAGGCCCGGACAGGGAGGAGAAAAACTGTTTTTT
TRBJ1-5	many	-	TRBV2	CASSVGGIQPQHF	TGTGCCAGCAGTGTTGGGGGCATTCAGCCCCAGCATTTT
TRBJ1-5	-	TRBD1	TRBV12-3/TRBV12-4	CASSPGQGRQPQHF	TGTGCCAGCAGCCCCGGACAGGGTCGCCAGCCCCAGCATTTT
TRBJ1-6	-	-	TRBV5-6	CASSLDGNSPLHF	TGTGCCAGCAGCTTGGACGGGAATTCACCCCTCCACTTT
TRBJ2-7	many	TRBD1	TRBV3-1	CASSHRQGHEQYF	TGTGCCAGCAGCCACAGACAGGGCCACGAGCAGTACTTC
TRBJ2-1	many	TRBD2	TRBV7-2	CASSYSVGRGYNEQFF	TGTGCCAGCAGCTACTCGGTTGGGCGGGGGTACAATGAGCAGTTCTTC
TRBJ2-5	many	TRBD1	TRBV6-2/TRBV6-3	CASRKQGASGETQYF	TGTGCCAGCAGGAAACAGGGGGCAAGCGGAGAGACCCAGTACTTC
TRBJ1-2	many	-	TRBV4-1	CASSQDQGIYGYTF	TGCGCCAGCAGCCAAGATCAGGGGATCTATGGCTACACCTTC
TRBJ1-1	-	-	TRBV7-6	CASSLNSVYSEAFF	TGTGCCAGCAGCTTAAATTCGGTTTATTCTGAAGCTTTCTTT
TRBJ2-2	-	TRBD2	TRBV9	CASSPRFGTSGASGELFF	TGTGCCAGCAGCCCACGGTTTGGGACTAGCGGGGCCTCCGGGGAGCTGTTTTTT
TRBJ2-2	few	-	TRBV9	CASSVLWGHSTGELFF	TGTGCCAGCAGCGTACTCTGGGGGCATAGCACCGGGGAGCTGTTTTTT
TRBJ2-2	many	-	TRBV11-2	CASSSYWNPGELFF	TGTGCCAGCAGCTCCTACTGGAACCCCGGGGAGCTGTTTTTT
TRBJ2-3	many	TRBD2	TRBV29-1	CSVVGGRLTDTQYF	TGCAGCGTTGTTGGCGGGAGGCTTACAGATACGCAGTATTTT
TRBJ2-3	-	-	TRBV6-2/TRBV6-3	CAHGRQGTDTQYF	TGTGCCCACGGCAGACAGGGCACAGATACGCAGTATTTT